A single sample gave rise to the 8 T cell receptor beta chains below, sequenced in a study of identical twins. TCRdb ran MiXCR on the 5' RACE reads and lists one entry per CDR3 protein. The sample holds under 300,000 distinct CDR3 sequences, approximately 5.9% seen once. These same records also appear under a second study, on T cells expressing NK-cell markers.

Specimen: CD8+ T cells sorted from blood. These receptors all come from a woman aged 18-30 years in good health.

The V gene is TRBV12-3 or TRBV12-4, the J gene TRBJ2-5, with D uncertain. Trimming pared 6 bases from V and 4 bases from J, leaving 12 bases between. The CDR3 is made up of 13 amino acids. CDR3 loop: CASRPPVGETQYF. CDR3 bases: TGTGCCAGCAGGCCCCCGGTAGGAGAGACCCAGTACTTC.

The rearrangement links TRBV7-6 to TRBJ1-1; D is unresolved. The CDR3 runs 15 residues. V was cut by 5 bases and J by 0 bases, with 13 bases left in between. Germline values: CDR1 SGHVS, CDR2 FNYEAQ. In DNA, the CDR3 is TGTGCCAGCAGCCCAAACGATCCCTTGAACACTGAAGCTTTCTTT. Protein: CASSPNDPLNTEAFF. The whole variable domain, filled in from reference TRBV7-6 and TRBJ1-1, reads GAGVSQSPRYKVTKRGQDVALRCDPISGHVSLYWYRQALGQGPEFLTYFNYEAQQDKSGLPNDRFSAERPEGSISTLTIQRTEQRDSAMYRCASSPNDPLNTEAFFGQGTRLTVV.

V usage is TRBV15 and J usage is TRBJ2-1, with 12 bases aligning to TRBD2. The germline V gene has CDR1 LNHNV and CDR2 YYDKDF (reference sequence). CDR3 length: 13 amino acids. CDR3 bases: TGTACCTCTAGCGGGGGGGCGTCCGATGAGCAGTTCTTC. It yields the protein CTSSGGASDEQFF.

The V gene is TRBV6-5, the J gene TRBJ2-7, with a tentative D call TRBD2 (5 bases). This CDR3 has 15 residues. V lost 3 bases to trimming and J lost 0 bases, with 12 bases between them. CDR1 and CDR2 from the germline V gene are MNHEY and SVGAGI. DNA of the CDR3: TGTGCCAGCAGTTATCACGGACTCTCCTCCTACGAGCAGTACTTC. The encoded protein is CASSYHGLSSYEQYF.

Comments on this clonotype: This may arise from a read error, as a much more abundant clone is one base away. J is TRBJ2-7 and V is TRBV7-9; unclear D gene. The CDR3 has 13 amino acids. Germline V gene sequence: CDR1 SEHNR, CDR2 FQNEAQ (reference sequence). CDR3 region: CASSLKGSYKQYF. The DNA for the CDR3 is TGTGCCAGCAGCTTAAAAGGCTCCTACAAGCAGTACTTC.

This clonotype was counted between two and nine times. The CDR3 sequence is CASSQVRPESYGYTF. The CDR3 region has the DNA TGCGCCAGCAGCCAAGTCAGGCCAGAAAGCTATGGCTACACCTTC. V is TRBV4-1 and J is TRBJ1-2; D gene unclear. Germline CDR1 reads MGHRA; CDR2 reads YSYEKL. The CDR3 sequence is 15 residues long. Trimming took 1 base from V and 4 from J, leaving 13 bases between them.

The chain joins TRBV20-1 to TRBJ2-3; D ambiguous. Trimming stripped 1 base from V and 6 bases from J, with 17 bases between. The CDR3 length is 15 residues. Germline V CDR1 and CDR2: DFQATT, SNEGSKA (reference sequence). The CDR3 nucleotides are TGCAGTGCTAGAGGAATAGAAGAAGGGTTGGATACGCAGTATTTT. Protein sequence: CSARGIEEGLDTQYF.

This clonotype appeared a few times. The chain is built from TRBV4-1 and TRBJ1-1, with a weak D call TRBD1 (6 bases). The V end was cut by 4 bases, the J end by 6 bases, with 18 bases between. Per germline, CDR1 MGHRA and CDR2 YSYEKL. The CDR3 has 15 residues. The chain's CDR3 is CASSPLDGGPPEAFF. CDR3 coding DNA: TGCGCCAGCAGCCCCTTAGACGGGGGCCCCCCTGAAGCTTTCTTT.